The 17 T cell receptor beta chains below all came from one sample that was sequenced in a study of blood T cell repertoires in COVID-19. Here immunoSEQ multiplex PCR was the method, and the copy in TCRdb shows in-frame clones only, minus some. The sample lists approximately 170,000 clones; less than 90% were seen once. The specimen sequenced was peripheral blood. All receptors derive from a man aged 30 to 45 with acute or convalescent COVID-19.

CDR3 amino acids: CASSQEFGGGAADTQYF. In nucleotides, the CDR3 is TGCGCCAGCAGCCAAGAGTTCGGCGGGGGGGCGGCAGATACGCAGTATTTT. The V call is TRBV4-1, the J call TRBJ2-3, with TRBD2 identical over 9 bases. The germline V gene encodes CDR1 MGHRA and CDR2 YSYEKL. This CDR3 region has 17 residues. The ends lost 0 bases at V and 4 bases at J; junction bases unmatched: 8.

The V gene is TRBV7-6, the J gene TRBJ2-1; D is possibly TRBD1 (5 bases). Trimming took off 5 bases at V and 9 bases at J, with 11 bases between the two ends. Germline V gene sequence: CDR1 SGHVS, CDR2 FNYEAQ. The CDR3 spans 12 residues. In nucleotides, the CDR3 is TGTGCCAGCAGCCCAGGGTTCGGTGAGCAGTTCTTC. The encoded protein is CASSPGFGEQFF.

The CDR3 sequence is CASSVTFGENEQFF. The CDR3 DNA reads TGCGCCAGCAGCGTTACCTTCGGGGAAAATGAGCAGTTCTTC. The rearrangement uses TRBV5-1 and TRBJ2-1, with D perhaps matching TRBD2 (5 bases). The CDR3 is 14 residues long. CDR1 and CDR2 from the germline V gene are SGHRS and YFSETQ. The V gene lost 4 bases and the J gene lost 7 bases, with 15 bases spanning the gap.

This clone was counted once. This chain joins TRBV2 and TRBJ1-1; no clear D. Trimming shortened V by 3 bases and J by 0 bases, and 8 bases separated the two germline ends. The CDR3 runs 14 residues. Germline loops: CDR1 SNHLY, CDR2 FYNNEI. CDR3 sequence (DNA): TGTGCCAGCAGTGAGGAGGTTATGAACACTGAAGCTTTCTTT. It encodes CASSEEVMNTEAFF.

Turning to this clone: Other DNA sequences in the sample encode the same CDR3. The chain carries TRBV7-3 and TRBJ2-2, with TRBD1 as a possible D gene (5 bases). CDR3 length equals 15 residues. Germline V CDR1 and CDR2: SGHTA, FQGTGA. The V end was cut by 1 base, the J end by 4 bases, with 10 bases between. CDR3 nucleotide sequence: TGTGCCAGCAGCTTAAATCAGGGTGGCACCGGGGAGCTGTTTTTT. It encodes CASSLNQGGTGELFF.

The CDR3: CASSRDRPPNTEAFF. In DNA, the CDR3 is TGTGCCAGCAGCCGGGACAGGCCTCCGAACACTGAAGCTTTCTTT. The chain uses TRBV6-5 and TRBJ1-1, with TRBD1 matching over 8 bases. CDR1 MNHEY and CDR2 SVGAGI come from the germline V gene. CDR3 length equals 15 residues. The junction had 7 bases not matched to a gene; V was cut back by 6 bases and J by 1 base.

The CDR3: CASSSGVTDTQYF. The CDR3, as DNA: TGTGCCAGCAGCTCAGGGGTAACAGATACGCAGTATTTT. V gene TRBV11-1 combines with J gene TRBJ2-3, with D possibly being TRBD1 (6 bases). Per the germline V gene, CDR1 is SGHAT and CDR2 is FQDESV (reference sequence). The CDR3 runs 13 residues. The ends were cut back, 4 bases at V and 3 bases at J, with 8 bases in the middle.

The table lists this clone with a count of one. The genes are TRBV5-4 and TRBJ1-1; possibly TRBD1 for D (5 bases). Germline loops: CDR1 SGHNT, CDR2 YYREEE (reference sequence). Trimming took off 1 base at V and 8 bases at J, with 9 bases between the two ends. The CDR3 has 12 residues. The CDR3 loop is CASSLSGREAFF. The CDR3 DNA is TGTGCCAGCAGCTTGTCAGGGAGGGAAGCTTTCTTT.

The chain recombines TRBV10-3 with TRBJ1-6, with 10 bases fitting TRBD1. CDR1 and CDR2 (germline): ENHRY, SYGVKD. Unmatched junction bases numbered 9, after V lost 9 bases and J lost 10 bases. The CDR3 sequence is 14 residues long. The CDR3 coding sequence is TGTGCCATTCAGCCGGGACAGGGGCTCTCACCCCTCCACTTT. Translated, it gives CAIQPGQGLSPLHF.

The chain has TRBV5-5 and TRBJ1-6, with D possibly matching TRBD1 (5 bases). V was clipped by 0 bases and J by 7 bases, with 11 bases between them. CDR3 size: 15 residues. Germline CDR1 and CDR2: SGHKS and YYEKEE (reference sequence). The CDR3 region is CASSLALTANSPLHF. The CDR3 DNA reads TGTGCCAGCAGCTTGGCACTGACAGCCAATTCACCCCTCCACTTT.

In nucleotides, the CDR3 is TGTGCCAGCACTAAGGACAGACTCCCCGGTGAAAAACTGTTTTTT. This encodes CASTKDRLPGEKLFF. The chain couples TRBV2 to TRBJ1-4; D may be TRBD1 (6 bases). The V end lost 7 bases, the J end lost 7 bases, and 19 bases lay between the germline ends. The CDR3 covers 15 residues. The germline gives CDR1 SNHLY, CDR2 FYNNEI.

In its sample, this clone was seen once. The chain's CDR3 is CASGQTLGSYEQYF. The CDR3, as DNA: TGCGCCAGCGGCCAGACGCTAGGCTCCTACGAGCAGTACTTC. This sequence joins TRBV5-1 and TRBJ2-7; D is uncertain. CDR3 length: 14 amino acids. V lost 7 bases and J 0 bases, leaving 14 bases between the germline ends. Germline assignment: CDR1 SGHRS and CDR2 YFSETQ.

The chain has TRBV19 and TRBJ2-5, with D tentatively TRBD2 (6 bases). The V gene's germline CDR1 is LNHDA and CDR2 SQIVND (reference sequence). V lost 1 base and J lost 13, with 16 bases in between. The CDR3 is 13 amino acids. The chain's CDR3 is CASSIGPREKRYF. As DNA, the CDR3 is TGTGCCAGTAGTATAGGTCCCCGGGAGAAGCGGTACTTC. Variable domain in full (rest from reference TRBV19 and TRBJ2-5): DGGITQSPKYLFRKEGQNVTLSCEQNLNHDAMYWYRQDPGQGLRLIYYSQIVNDFQKGDIAEGYSVSREKKESFPLTVTSAQKNPTAFYLCASSIGPREKRYFGPGTRLLVL.

The gene calls are TRBV11-2 and TRBJ2-1, with 10 positions matching TRBD2. CDR1 and CDR2 (germline): SGHAT, FQNNGV. Unmatched junction bases numbered 8, after V lost 3 bases and J lost 6 bases. The length of the CDR3 is 16 residues. DNA of the CDR3: TGTGCCAGCAGCTTTACGACTAGCGGGTTTTCCAATGAGCAGTTCTTC. This translates into CASSFTTSGFSNEQFF.

The chain employs TRBV19 and TRBJ2-3; 8 nucleotides align to TRBD1. The CDR3 is made up of 15 amino acids. CDR1 is LNHDA, CDR2 SQIVND, per germline (reference sequence). After removal of 6 bases from V and 5 bases from J, the junction contained 10 bases not matched to a gene. The CDR3 loop reads CASSLDRVGGDTQYF. The CDR3 bases are TGTGCCAGTAGCTTGGACAGGGTTGGGGGAGATACGCAGTATTTT.

The chain employs TRBV6-5 and TRBJ2-4, with D possibly TRBD1 on 5 matching bases. Trimming cost V 10 bases and J 1 base, with 14 bases left between them. The germline CDR1 and CDR2 sequences are MNHEY and SVGAGI. The CDR3 has 14 amino acids. CDR3 DNA: TGTGCCACCTCGCAACAGGTGGCCAAAAACATTCAGTACTTC. Translated, it gives CATSQQVAKNIQYF.

V gene TRBV6-1 combines with J gene TRBJ1-2, with no clear D. Trimming shortened V by 3 bases and J by 8 bases, and 13 bases separated the two germline ends. This CDR3 is 13 amino acids long. Germline loops: CDR1 MNHNS, CDR2 SASEGT. DNA for the CDR3: TGTGCCAGCAGTGACCTTAGAGGGTCCGGCTACACCTTC. Encoded protein: CASSDLRGSGYTF.